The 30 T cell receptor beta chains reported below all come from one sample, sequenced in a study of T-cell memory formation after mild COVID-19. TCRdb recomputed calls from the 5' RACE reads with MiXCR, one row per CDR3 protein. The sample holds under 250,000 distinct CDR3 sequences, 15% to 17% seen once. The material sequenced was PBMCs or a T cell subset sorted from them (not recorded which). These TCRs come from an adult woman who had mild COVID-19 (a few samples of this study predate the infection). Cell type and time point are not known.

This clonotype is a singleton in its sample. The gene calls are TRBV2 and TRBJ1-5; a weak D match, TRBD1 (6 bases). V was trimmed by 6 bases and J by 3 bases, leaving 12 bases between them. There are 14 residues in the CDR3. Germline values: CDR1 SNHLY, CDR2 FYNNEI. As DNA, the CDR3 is TGTGCCAGCAGGAAGGGGGACTCCAATCAGCCCCAGCATTTT. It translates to CASRKGDSNQPQHF.

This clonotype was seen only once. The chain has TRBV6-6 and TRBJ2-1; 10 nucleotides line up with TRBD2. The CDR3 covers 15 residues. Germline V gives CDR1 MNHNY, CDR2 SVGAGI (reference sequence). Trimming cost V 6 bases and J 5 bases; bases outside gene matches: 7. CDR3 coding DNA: TGTGCCAGCAGACCAAGCGGGAGGGGGGACAATGAGCAGTTCTTC. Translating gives CASRPSGRGDNEQFF.

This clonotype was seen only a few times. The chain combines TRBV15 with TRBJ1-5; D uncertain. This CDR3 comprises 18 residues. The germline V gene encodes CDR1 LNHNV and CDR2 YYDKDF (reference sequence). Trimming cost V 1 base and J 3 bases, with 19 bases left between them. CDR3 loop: CATSRATRAAWVNQPQHF. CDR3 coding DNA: TGTGCCACCAGCAGAGCCACCCGGGCGGCCTGGGTCAATCAGCCCCAGCATTTT.

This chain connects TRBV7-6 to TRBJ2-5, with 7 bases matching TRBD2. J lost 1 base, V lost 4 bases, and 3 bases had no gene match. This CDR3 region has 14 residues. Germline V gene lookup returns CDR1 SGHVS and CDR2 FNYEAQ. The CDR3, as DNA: TGTGCCAGCAGCTCGAGCGGGGCCCAAGAGACCCAGTACTTC. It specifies CASSSSGAQETQYF. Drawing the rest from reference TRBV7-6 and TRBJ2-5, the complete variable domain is GAGVSQSPRYKVTKRGQDVALRCDPISGHVSLYWYRQALGQGPEFLTYFNYEAQQDKSGLPNDRFSAERPEGSISTLTIQRTEQRDSAMYRCASSSSGAQETQYFGPGTRLLVL.

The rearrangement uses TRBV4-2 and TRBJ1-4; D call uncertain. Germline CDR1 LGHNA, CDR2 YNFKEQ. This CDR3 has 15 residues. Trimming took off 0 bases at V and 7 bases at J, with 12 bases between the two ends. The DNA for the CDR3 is TGTGCCAGCAGCCAAGAGACGCTCGGAGGTGAAAAACTGTTTTTT. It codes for CASSQETLGGEKLFF.

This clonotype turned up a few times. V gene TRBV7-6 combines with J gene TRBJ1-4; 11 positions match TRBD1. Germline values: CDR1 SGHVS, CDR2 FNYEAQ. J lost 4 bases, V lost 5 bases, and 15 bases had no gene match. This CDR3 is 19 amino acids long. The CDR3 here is CASSARDRGSVRFNEKLFF. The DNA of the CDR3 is TGTGCCAGCAGCGCCCGGGACAGGGGGTCGGTGAGGTTTAATGAAAAACTGTTTTTT.

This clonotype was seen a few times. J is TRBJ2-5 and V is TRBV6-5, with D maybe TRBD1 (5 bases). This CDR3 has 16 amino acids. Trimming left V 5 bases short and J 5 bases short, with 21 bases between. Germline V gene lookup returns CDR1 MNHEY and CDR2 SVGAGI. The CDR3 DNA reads TGTGCCAGCAGTCGAAGAGCCTTCCAGGGTCGGGAGACCCAGTACTTC. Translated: CASSRRAFQGRETQYF.

The CDR3 protein is CASSLDRVETQYF. The DNA of the CDR3 is TGTGCCAGCAGTCTCGACAGGGTGGAGACCCAGTACTTC. This sequence joins TRBV6-6 and TRBJ2-5, with 7 bases matching TRBD1. CDR3 length: 13 amino acids. Losses at the gene ends were 5 bases for V and 5 bases for J; bases not matched to a gene: 5. Looked up from germline, CDR1 is MNHNY and CDR2 is SVGAGI (reference sequence).

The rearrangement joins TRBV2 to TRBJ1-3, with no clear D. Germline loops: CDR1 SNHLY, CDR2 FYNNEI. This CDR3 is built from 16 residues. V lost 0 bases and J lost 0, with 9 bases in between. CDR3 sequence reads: CASSEAAIFSGNTIYF. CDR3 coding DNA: TGTGCCAGCAGTGAAGCGGCTATCTTCTCTGGAAACACCATATATTTT.

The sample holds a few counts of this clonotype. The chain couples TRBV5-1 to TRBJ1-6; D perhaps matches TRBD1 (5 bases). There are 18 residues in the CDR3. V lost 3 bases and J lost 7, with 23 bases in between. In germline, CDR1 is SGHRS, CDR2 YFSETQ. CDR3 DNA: TGCGCCAGCAGCTACCAGATCTTACCGGGACGGCAGAATTCACCCCTCCACTTT. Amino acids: CASSYQILPGRQNSPLHF.

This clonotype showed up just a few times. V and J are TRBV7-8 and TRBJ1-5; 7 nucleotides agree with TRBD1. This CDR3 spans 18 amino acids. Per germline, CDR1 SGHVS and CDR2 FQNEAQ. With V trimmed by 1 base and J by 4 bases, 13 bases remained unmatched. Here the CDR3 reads CASSLVETGRFANQPQHF. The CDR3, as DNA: TGTGCCAGCAGCTTAGTCGAGACAGGGAGGTTTGCAAATCAGCCCCAGCATTTT.

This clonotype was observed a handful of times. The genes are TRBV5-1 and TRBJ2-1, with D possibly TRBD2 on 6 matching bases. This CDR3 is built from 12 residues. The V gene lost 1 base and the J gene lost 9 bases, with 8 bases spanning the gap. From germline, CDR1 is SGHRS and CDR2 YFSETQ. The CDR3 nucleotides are TGCGCCAGCAGCTTGATCGGGGGTGAGCAGTTCTTC. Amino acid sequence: CASSLIGGEQFF.

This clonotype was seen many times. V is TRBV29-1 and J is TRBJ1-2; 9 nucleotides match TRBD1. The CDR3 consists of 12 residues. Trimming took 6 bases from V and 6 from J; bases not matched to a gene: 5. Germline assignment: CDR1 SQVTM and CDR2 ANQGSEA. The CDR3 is CSVAGTGNGYTF. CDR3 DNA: TGCAGCGTAGCCGGGACAGGGAATGGCTACACCTTC.

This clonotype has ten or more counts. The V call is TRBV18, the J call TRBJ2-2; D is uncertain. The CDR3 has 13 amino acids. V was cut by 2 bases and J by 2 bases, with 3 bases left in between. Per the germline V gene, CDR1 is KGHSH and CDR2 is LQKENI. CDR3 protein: CASSPANTGELFF. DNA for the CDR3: TGTGCCAGCTCACCAGCTAACACCGGGGAGCTGTTTTTT.

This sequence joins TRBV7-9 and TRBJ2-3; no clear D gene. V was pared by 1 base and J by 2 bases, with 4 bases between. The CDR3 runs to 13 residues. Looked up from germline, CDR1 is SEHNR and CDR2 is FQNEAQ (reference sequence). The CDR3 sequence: CASSLDPTDTQYF. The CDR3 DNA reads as TGTGCCAGCAGCTTAGACCCCACAGATACGCAGTATTTT.

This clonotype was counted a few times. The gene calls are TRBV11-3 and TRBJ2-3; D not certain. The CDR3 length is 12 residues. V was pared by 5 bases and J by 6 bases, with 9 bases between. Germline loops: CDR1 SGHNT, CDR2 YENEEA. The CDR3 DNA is TGTGCCAGCAGCGCCACTCGGGATACGCAGTATTTT. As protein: CASSATRDTQYF.

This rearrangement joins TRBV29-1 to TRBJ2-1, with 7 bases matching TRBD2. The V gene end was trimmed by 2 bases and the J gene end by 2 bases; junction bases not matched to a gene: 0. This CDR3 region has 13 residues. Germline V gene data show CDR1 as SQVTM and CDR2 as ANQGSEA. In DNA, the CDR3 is TGCAGCGTTGAAACTAGCGCCTACAATGAGCAGTTCTTC. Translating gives CSVETSAYNEQFF.

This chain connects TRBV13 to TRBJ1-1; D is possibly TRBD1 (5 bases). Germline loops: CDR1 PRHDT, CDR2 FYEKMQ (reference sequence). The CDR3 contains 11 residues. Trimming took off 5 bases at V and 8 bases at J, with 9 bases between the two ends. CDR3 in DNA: TGTGCCAGCAGCCTACGACAGGAAGCTTTCTTT. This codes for CASSLRQEAFF.

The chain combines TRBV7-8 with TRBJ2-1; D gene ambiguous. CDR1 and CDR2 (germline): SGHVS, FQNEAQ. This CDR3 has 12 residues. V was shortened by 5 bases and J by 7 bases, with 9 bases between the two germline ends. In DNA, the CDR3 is TGTGCCAGCAGCCAAGATCAGAATGAGCAGTTCTTC. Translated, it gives CASSQDQNEQFF.

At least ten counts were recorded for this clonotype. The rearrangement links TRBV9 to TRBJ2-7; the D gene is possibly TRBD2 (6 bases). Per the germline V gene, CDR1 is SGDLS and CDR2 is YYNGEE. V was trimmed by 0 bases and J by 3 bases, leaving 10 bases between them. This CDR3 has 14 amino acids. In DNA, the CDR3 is TGTGCCAGCAGCGTAGTGGGACTCCTCTACGAGCAGTACTTC. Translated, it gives CASSVVGLLYEQYF.

The CDR3 DNA is TGCGCCAGTACCACCGGACAGTACCACGAGCAGTACTTC. This sequence encodes CASTTGQYHEQYF. The rearrangement links TRBV5-1 to TRBJ2-7, with D tentatively TRBD1 (6 bases). Per the germline V gene, CDR1 is SGHRS and CDR2 is YFSETQ. V lost 8 bases and J lost 5, with 17 bases in between. The CDR3 sequence is 13 residues long.

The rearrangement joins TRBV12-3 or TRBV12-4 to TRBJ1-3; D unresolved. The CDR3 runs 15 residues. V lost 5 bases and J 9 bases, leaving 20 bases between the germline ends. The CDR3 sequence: CASSDFSGGASTIYF. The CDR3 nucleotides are TGTGCCAGCAGTGACTTTTCGGGCGGCGCAAGCACCATATATTTT.

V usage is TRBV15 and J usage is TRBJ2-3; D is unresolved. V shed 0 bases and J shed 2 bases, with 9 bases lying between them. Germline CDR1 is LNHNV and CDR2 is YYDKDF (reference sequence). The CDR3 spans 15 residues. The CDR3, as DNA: TGTGCCACCAGCAGAGATGGACGCCCCACAGATACGCAGTATTTT. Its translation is CATSRDGRPTDTQYF.

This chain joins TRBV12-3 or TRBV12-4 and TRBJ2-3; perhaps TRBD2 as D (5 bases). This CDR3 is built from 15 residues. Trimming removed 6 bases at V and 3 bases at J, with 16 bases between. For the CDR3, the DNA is TGTGCCAGCAGCCCAGGACGGCGAGGGACAGATACGCAGTATTTT. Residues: CASSPGRRGTDTQYF.

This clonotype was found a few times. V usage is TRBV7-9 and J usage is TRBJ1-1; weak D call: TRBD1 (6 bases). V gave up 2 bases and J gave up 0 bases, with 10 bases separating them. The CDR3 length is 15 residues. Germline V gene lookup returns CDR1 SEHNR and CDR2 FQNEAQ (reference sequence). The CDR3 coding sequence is TGTGCCAGCAGCTTATTGGGGGGCTTGAACACTGAAGCTTTCTTT. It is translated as CASSLLGGLNTEAFF.

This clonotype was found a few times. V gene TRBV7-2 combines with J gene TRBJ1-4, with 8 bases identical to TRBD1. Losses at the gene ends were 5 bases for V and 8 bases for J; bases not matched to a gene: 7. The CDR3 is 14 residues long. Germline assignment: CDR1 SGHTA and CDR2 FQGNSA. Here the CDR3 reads CASSLDRGGEKLFF. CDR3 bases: TGTGCCAGCAGCCTCGACAGGGGCGGCGAAAAACTGTTTTTT.

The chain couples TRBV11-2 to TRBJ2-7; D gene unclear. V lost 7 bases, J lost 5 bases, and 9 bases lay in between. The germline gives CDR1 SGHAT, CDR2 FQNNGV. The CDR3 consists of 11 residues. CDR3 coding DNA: TGTGCCAGCACCGCTGCGGACGAGCAGTACTTC. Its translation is CASTAADEQYF.

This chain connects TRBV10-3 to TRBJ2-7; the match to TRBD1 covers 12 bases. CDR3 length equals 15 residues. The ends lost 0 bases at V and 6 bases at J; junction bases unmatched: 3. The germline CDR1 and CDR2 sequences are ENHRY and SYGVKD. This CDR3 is CAISESGTGGGEQYF. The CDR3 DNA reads TGTGCCATCAGTGAGTCCGGGACAGGGGGCGGCGAGCAGTACTTC.

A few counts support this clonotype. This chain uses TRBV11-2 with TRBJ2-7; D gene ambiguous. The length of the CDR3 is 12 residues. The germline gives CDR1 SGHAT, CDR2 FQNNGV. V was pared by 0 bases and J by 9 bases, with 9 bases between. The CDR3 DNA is TGTGCCAGCAGCTTAGATCACCTGCGGCAGTACTTC. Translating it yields CASSLDHLRQYF.

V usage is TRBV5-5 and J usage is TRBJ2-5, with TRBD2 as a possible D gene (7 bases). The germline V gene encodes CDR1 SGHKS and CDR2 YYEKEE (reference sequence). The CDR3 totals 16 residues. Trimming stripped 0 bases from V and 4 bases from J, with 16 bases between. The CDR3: CASSLGAGAVLETQYF. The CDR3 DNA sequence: TGTGCCAGCAGCTTGGGGGCGGGGGCTGTTTTAGAGACCCAGTACTTC.